This TCR beta chain was captured by sequencing in a study of technical replicates of blood from several donors. The germline V gene encodes CDR1 SGHNT and CDR2 YYREEE (reference sequence). The V segment lost 3 bases and the J segment 5 bases; nucleotides outside the gene matches: 3. This CDR3 has 15 residues. Produced via immunoSEQ multiplex PCR; TCRdb's table is partial and in-frame only. The sample contains about 80,000 clones, roughly 90% of which appear only once. The source of this sequence is a human donor in good health. The chain recombines TRBV5-4 with TRBJ2-5; 14 bases line up with TRBD2. Sequencing was performed on T cells isolated from PBMCs. CDR3 loop: CASSSGLAGVETQYF. The CDR3 DNA is TGTGCCAGCAGCTCGGGACTAGCGGGAGTGGAGACCCAGTACTTC.